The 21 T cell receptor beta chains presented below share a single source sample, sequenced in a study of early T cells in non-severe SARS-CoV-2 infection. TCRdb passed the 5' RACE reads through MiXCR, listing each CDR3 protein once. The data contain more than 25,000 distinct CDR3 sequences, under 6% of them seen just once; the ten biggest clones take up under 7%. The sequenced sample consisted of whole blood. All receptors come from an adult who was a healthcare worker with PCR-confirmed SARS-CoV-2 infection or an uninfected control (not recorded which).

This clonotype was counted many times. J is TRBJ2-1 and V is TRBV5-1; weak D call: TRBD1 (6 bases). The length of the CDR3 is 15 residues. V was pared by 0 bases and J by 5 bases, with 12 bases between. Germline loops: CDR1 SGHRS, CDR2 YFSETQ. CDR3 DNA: TGCGCCAGCAGCTTGGTACAGGGTGCCAACAATGAGCAGTTCTTC. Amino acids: CASSLVQGANNEQFF.

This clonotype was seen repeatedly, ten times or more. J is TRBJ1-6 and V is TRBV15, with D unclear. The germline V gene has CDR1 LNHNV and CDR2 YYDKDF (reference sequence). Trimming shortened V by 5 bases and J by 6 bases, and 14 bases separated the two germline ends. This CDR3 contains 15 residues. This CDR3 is CATSFGPASNSPLHF. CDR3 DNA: TGTGCCACCAGCTTCGGGCCAGCCTCTAATTCACCCCTCCACTTT.

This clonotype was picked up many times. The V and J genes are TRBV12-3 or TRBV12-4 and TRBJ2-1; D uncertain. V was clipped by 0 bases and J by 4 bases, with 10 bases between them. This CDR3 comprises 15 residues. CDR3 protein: CASSLADFLYNEQFF. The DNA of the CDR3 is TGTGCCAGCAGTTTAGCGGATTTTTTATACAATGAGCAGTTCTTC.

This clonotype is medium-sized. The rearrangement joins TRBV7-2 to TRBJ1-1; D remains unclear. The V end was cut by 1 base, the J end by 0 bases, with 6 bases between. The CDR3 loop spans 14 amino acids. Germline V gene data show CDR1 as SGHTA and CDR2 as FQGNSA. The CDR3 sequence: CASSLERVNTEAFF. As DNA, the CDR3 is TGTGCCAGCAGCTTAGAGAGGGTGAACACTGAAGCTTTCTTT.

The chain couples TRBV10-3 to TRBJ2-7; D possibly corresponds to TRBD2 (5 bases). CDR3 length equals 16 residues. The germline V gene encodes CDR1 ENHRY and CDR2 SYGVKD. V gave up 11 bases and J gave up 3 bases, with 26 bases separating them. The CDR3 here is CASQNGESSQNYEQYF. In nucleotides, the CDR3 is TGTGCCTCCCAGAATGGGGAGAGCTCCCAAAACTACGAGCAGTACTTC.

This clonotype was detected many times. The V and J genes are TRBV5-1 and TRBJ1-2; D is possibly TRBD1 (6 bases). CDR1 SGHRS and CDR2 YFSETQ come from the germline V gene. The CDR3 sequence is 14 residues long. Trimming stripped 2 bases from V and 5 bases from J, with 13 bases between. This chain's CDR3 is CASSFTGQPYGYTF. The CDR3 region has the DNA TGCGCCAGCAGCTTCACGGGACAACCTTATGGCTACACCTTC.

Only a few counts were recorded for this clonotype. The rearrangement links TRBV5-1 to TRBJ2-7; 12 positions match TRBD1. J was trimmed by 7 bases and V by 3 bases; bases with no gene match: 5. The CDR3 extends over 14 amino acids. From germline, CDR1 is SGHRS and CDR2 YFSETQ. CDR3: CASSSGQGAREQYF. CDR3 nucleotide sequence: TGCGCCAGCAGCTCGGGACAGGGGGCGCGGGAGCAGTACTTC.

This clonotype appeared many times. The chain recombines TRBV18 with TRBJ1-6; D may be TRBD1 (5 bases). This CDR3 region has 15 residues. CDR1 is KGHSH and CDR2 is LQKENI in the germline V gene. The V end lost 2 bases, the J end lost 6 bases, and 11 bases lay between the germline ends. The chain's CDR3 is CASSPSGGINSPLHF. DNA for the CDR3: TGTGCCAGCTCACCAAGCGGGGGAATTAATTCACCCCTCCACTTT.

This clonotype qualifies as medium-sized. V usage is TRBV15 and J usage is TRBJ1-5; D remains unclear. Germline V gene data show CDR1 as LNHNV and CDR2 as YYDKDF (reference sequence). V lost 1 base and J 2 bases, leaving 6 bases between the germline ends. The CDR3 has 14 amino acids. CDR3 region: CATSRGIGNQPQHF. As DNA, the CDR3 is TGTGCCACCAGCAGAGGGATTGGCAATCAGCCCCAGCATTTT. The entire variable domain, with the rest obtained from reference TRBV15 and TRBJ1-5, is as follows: DAMVIQNPRYQVTQFGKPVTLSCSQTLNHNVMYWYQQKSSQAPKLLFHYYDKDFNNEADTPDNFQSRRPNTSFCFLDIRSPGLGDTAMYLCATSRGIGNQPQHFGDGTRLSIL.

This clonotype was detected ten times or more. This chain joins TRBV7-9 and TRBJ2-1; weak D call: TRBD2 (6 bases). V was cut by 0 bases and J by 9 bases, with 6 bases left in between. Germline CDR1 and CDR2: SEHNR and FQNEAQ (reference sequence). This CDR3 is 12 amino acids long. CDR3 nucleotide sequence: TGTGCCAGCAGCTTAGCGCGGGGTGAGCAGTTCTTC. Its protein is CASSLARGEQFF.

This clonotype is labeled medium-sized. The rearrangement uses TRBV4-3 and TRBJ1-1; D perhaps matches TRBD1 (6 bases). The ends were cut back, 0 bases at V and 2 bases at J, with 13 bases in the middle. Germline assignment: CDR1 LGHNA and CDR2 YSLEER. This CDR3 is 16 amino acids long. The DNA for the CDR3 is TGCGCCAGCAGCCAAGAGAGGGGGGCCATAAACACTGAAGCTTTCTTT. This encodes CASSQERGAINTEAFF.

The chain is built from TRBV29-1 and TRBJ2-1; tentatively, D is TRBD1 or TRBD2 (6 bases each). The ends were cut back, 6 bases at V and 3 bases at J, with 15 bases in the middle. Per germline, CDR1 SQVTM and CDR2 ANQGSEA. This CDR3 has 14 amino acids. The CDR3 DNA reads TGCAGCGTCCCTAGGGGGGCGGACTACAATGAGCAGTTCTTC. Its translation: CSVPRGADYNEQFF.

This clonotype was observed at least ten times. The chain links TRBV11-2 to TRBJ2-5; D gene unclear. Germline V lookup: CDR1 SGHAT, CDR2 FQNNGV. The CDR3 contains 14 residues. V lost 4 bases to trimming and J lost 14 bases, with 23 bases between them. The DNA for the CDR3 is TGTGCCAGCAGCTACGGTCTCACCCCGTACACCCTTTACTTC. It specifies CASSYGLTPYTLYF.

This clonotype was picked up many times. Written as DNA, the CDR3 is TGTGCCAGCAGCCAAATGCCTGACAGGGGTAACACCTTC. Translated, it gives CASSQMPDRGNTF. The chain carries TRBV14 and TRBJ1-2; 8 bases map to TRBD1. Germline V gene sequence: CDR1 SGHDN, CDR2 FVKESK. This CDR3 has 13 residues. Trimming took 2 bases from V and 12 from J; bases not matched to a gene: 8. The whole variable domain, remainder taken from reference TRBV14 and TRBJ1-2, is EAGVTQFPSHSVIEKGQTVTLRCDPISGHDNLYWYRRVMGKEIKFLLHFVKESKQDESGMPNNRFLAERTGGTYSTLKVQPAELEDSGVYFCASSQMPDRGNTFGSGTRLTVV.

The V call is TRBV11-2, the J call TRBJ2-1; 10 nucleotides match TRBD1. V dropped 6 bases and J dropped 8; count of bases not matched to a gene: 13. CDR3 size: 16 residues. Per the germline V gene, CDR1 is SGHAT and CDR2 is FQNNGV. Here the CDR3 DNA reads TGTGCCAGCAGTGAACTGACAGGGGGCGTCGACGATGAGCAGTTCTTC. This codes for CASSELTGGVDDEQFF.

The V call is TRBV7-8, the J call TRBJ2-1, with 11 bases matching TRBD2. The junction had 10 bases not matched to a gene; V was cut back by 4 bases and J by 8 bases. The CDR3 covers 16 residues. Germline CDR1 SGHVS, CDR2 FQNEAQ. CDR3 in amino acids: CASSSHSGGALDEQFF. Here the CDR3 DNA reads TGTGCCAGCAGCTCTCATAGCGGGGGGGCTCTGGATGAGCAGTTCTTC.

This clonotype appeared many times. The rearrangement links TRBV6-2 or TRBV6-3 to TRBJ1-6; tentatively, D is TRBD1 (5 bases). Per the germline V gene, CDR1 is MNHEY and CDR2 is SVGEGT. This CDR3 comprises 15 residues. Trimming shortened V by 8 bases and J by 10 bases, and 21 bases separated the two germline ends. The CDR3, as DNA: TGTGCCAGCTCCTCGGTAGGGACTGAGAGATCACCCCTCCACTTT. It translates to CASSSVGTERSPLHF.

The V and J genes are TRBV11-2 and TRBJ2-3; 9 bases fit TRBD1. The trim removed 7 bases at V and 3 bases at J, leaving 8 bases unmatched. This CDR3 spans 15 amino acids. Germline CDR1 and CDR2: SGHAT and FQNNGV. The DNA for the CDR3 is TGTGCCAGCACCCGAAGAGGGACAGGGACAGATACGCAGTATTTT. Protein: CASTRRGTGTDTQYF.

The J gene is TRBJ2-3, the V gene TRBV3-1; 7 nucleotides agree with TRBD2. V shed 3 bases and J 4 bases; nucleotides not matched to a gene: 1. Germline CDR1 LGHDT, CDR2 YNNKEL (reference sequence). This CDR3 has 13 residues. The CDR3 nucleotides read TGTGCCAGCAGCCACGGACTAGCAGATACGCAGTATTTT. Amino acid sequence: CASSHGLADTQYF.

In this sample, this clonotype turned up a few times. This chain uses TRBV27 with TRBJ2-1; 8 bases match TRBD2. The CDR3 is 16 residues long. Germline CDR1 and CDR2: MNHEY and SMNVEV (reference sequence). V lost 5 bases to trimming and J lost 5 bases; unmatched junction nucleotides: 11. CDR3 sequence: CASSTGGGSLDNEQFF. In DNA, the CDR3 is TGTGCCAGCAGTACGGGGGGGGGATCTCTGGACAATGAGCAGTTCTTC.

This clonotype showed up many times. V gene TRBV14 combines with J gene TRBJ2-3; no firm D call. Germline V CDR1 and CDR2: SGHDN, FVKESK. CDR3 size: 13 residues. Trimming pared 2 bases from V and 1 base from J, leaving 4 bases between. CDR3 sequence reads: CASSQQGTDTQYF. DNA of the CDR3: TGTGCCAGCAGCCAACAGGGCACAGATACGCAGTATTTT.